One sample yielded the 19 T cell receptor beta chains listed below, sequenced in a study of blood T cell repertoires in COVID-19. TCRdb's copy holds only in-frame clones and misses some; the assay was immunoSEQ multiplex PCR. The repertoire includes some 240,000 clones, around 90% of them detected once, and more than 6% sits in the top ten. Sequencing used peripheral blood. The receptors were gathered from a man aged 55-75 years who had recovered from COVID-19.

The CDR3, as DNA: TGTGCCAGCAGCTCCCGTCCGACAGGGGGAGGCACCGGGGAGCTGTTTTTT. As protein: CASSSRPTGGGTGELFF. The gene calls are TRBV11-2 and TRBJ2-2; 9 bases line up with TRBD1. CDR3 size: 17 residues. The junction had 10 bases not matched to a gene; V was cut back by 4 bases and J by 4 bases. The germline CDR1 and CDR2 sequences are SGHAT and FQNNGV. The variable domain in full, completed from reference TRBV11-2 and TRBJ2-2, reads EAGVAQSPRYKIIEKRQSVAFWCNPISGHATLYWYQQILGQGPKLLIQFQNNGVVDDSQLPKDRFSAERLKGVDSTLKIQPAKLEDSAVYLCASSSRPTGGGTGELFFGEGSRLTVL.

The CDR3 reads CAISTGTPGGTEAFF. The CDR3 DNA sequence: TGTGCCATCAGCACCGGGACACCTGGCGGAACTGAAGCTTTCTTT. The chain joins TRBV10-3 to TRBJ1-1; a weak D match, TRBD1 (6 bases). The CDR3 is made up of 15 amino acids. CDR1 is ENHRY and CDR2 is SYGVKD in the germline V gene. V shed 6 bases and J shed 5 bases, with 19 bases lying between them.

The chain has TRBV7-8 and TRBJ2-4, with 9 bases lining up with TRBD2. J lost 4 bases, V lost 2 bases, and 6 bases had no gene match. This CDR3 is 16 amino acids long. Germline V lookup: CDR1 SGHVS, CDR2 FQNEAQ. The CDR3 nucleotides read TGTGCCAGCAGCTTATCGGTGCGGGGGGGGAAAAACATTCAGTACTTC. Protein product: CASSLSVRGGKNIQYF.

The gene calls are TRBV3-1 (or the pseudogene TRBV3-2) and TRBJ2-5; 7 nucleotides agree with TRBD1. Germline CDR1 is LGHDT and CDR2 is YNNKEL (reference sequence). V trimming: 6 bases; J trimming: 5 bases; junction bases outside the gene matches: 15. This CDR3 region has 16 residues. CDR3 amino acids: CASRFFGGRGLETQYF. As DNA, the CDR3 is TGTGCCAGCAGGTTTTTTGGGGGTAGGGGGCTTGAGACCCAGTACTTC.

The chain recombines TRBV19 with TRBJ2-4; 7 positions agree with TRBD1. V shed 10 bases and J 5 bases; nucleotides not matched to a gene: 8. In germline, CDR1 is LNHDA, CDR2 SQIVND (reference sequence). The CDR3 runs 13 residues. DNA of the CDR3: TGTGCCACTTTCGACAGGGCCCAAAACATTCAGTACTTC. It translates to CATFDRAQNIQYF.

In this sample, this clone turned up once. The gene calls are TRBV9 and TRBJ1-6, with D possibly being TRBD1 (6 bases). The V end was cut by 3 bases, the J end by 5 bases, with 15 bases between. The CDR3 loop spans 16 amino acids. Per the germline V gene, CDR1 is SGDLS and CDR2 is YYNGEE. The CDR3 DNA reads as TGTGCCAGCAGCGGGCCGGGAGGGGGAAATAATTCACCCCTCCACTTT. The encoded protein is CASSGPGGGNNSPLHF.

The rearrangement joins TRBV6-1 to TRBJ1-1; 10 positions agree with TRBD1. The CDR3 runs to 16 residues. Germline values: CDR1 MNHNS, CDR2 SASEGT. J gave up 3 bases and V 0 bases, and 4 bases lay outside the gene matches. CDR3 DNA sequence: TGTGCCAGCAGTGAAGCGCTGGACAGGGGGGACACTGAAGCTTTCTTT. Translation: CASSEALDRGDTEAFF.

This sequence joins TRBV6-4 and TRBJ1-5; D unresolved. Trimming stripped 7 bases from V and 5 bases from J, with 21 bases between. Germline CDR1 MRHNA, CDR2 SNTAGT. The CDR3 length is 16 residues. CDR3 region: CASTVGEYPDYQPQHF. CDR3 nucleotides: TGTGCCAGCACCGTTGGAGAATACCCGGACTATCAGCCCCAGCATTTT.

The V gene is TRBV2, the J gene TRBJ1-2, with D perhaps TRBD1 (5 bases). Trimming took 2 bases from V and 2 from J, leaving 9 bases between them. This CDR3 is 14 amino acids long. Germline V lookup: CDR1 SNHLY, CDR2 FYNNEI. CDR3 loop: CASSEQAGNYGYTF. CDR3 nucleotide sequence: TGTGCCAGCAGTGAACAGGCAGGGAACTATGGCTACACCTTC.

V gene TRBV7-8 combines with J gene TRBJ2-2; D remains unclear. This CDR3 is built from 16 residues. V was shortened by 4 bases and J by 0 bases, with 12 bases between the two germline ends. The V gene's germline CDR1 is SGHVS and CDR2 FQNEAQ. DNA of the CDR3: TGTGCCAGCAGCTCTGGTGGCGGTTCGAACACCGGGGAGCTGTTTTTT. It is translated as CASSSGGGSNTGELFF.

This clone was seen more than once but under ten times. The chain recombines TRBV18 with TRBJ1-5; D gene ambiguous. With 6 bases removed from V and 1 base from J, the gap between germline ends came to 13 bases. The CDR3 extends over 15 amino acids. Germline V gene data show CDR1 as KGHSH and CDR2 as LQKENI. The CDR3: CASSEGTGSNQPQHF. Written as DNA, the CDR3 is TGTGCCAGCTCGGAGGGCACGGGAAGCAATCAGCCCCAGCATTTT. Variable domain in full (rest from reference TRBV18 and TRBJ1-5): NAGVMQNPRHLVRRRGQEARLRCSPMKGHSHVYWYRQLPEEGLKFMVYLQKENIIDESGMPKERFSAEFPKEGPSILRIQQVVRGDSAAYFCASSEGTGSNQPQHFGDGTRLSIL.

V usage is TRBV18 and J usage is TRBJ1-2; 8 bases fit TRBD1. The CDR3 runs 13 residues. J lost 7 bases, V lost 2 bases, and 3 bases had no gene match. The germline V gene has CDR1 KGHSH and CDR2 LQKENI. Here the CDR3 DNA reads TGTGCCAGCTCACCAGACAGGGGATTTGGCTACACCTTC. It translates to CASSPDRGFGYTF.

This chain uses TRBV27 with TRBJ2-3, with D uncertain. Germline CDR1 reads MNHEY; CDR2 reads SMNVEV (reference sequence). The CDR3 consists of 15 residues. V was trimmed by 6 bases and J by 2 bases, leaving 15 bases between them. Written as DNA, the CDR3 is TGTGCCAGCAGGCGGAGATACCAATACACAGATACGCAGTATTTT. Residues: CASRRRYQYTDTQYF.

CDR3 in DNA: TGTGCCAGTAGTATGAGTAGCGGGACAGGGAGGGAAAAACTGTTTTTT. Protein product: CASSMSSGTGREKLFF. This chain connects TRBV19 to TRBJ1-4, with TRBD1 identical over 9 bases. CDR1 and CDR2 (germline): LNHDA, SQIVND (reference sequence). V dropped 3 bases and J dropped 8; count of bases not matched to a gene: 10. The CDR3 sequence is 16 residues long.

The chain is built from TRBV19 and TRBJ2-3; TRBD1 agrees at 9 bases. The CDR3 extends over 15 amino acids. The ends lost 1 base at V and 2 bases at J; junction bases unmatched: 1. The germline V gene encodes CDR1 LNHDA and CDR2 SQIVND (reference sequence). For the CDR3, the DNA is TGTGCCAGTAGTATAGGGGACAGGGCCACAGATACGCAGTATTTT. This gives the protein CASSIGDRATDTQYF.

The CDR3 bases are TGCAGTGCTAGCCTCACAGATACGCAGTATTTT. Translating gives CSASLTDTQYF. This sequence joins TRBV20-1 and TRBJ2-3; D is unresolved. Trimming took off 3 bases at V and 2 bases at J, with 3 bases between the two ends. This CDR3 spans 11 amino acids. CDR1 and CDR2 from the germline V gene are DFQATT and SNEGSKA (reference sequence).

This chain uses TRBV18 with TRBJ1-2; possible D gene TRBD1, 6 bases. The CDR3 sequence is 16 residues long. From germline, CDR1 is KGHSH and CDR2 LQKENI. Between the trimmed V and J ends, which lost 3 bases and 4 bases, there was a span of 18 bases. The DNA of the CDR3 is TGTGCCAGCTCACCTCGGGACATGGCAACCCTCTATGGCTACACCTTC. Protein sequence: CASSPRDMATLYGYTF. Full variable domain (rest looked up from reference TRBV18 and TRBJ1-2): NAGVMQNPRHLVRRRGQEARLRCSPMKGHSHVYWYRQLPEEGLKFMVYLQKENIIDESGMPKERFSAEFPKEGPSILRIQQVVRGDSAAYFCASSPRDMATLYGYTFGSGTRLTVV.

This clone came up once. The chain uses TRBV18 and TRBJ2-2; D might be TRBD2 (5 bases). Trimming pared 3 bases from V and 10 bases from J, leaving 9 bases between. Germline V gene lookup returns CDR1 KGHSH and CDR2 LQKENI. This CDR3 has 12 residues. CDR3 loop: CASSPQEVELFF. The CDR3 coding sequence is TGTGCCAGCTCACCTCAGGAGGTGGAGCTGTTTTTT.

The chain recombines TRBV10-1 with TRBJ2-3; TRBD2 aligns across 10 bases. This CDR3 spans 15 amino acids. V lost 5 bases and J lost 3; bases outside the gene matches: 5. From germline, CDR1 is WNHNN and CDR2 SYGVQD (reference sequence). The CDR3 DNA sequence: TGCGCCAGCAGTCGGACTAGCGGAATTACAGATACGCAGTATTTT. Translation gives CASSRTSGITDTQYF.